The present entry profiles one T cell receptor beta chain with its context. This clone's antigen is unknown. No base quality values were provided; no much bigger clone lies one nucleotide off. The data are from a study of T cell responses to AZD1222 COVID-19 vaccine (dated by TCRdb to 2020 to 2023). In the study overall: AZD1222 recipients whose second dose came at about 4 weeks and those whose second dose came at about 12 weeks were combined into one group, since spike-specific TCR depth and breadth did not differ between the two schedules. A total of about 250 trial participants underwent TCR sequencing, of whom around 210 had received two doses of AZD1222 and around 26 had received two doses of the MenACWY control vaccine. Enrollment into the trials was organized by age into subgroups of 18-55, 56-69 and 70-plus years, and those subgroups contained about 160, 30 and 59 TCR-sequenced participants, respectively. The investigation overall reported the following: Because no day 14 peak-response samples were available, the repertoires could be characterized only after the peak T cell response. Most participants were white British and females outnumbered males, and the authors suggested that clonal diversity may have been underestimated. The whole spike protein was spanned by vaccine-associated CD4 TCRs, and dominant responses were seen in regions 160-218 and 743-854. Conclusions about previously exposed vaccinees were limited because only six AZD1222 recipients were SARS-CoV-2 seropositive at baseline. After two AZD1222 doses, both the breadth and the depth of spike-specific TCRs were significantly higher than at day 0 and than in MenACWY recipients. The 56-69-year group was small, and its depth increase did not reach significance, likely because of low power. Reportedly, close to half of the unique spike-specific TCRs recognized epitopes lying outside the regions that are mutated in the B.1.351 and B.1.1.7 variants.

The time point label, read with the paper, signifies: baseline before first vaccination. Vaccinee samples came from UK trials COV001 and COV002, including a single-blind randomized controlled phase 2/3 trial of AZD1222 (ChAdOx1 nCoV-19) in healthy adults. For TCRbeta chain sequencing, PBMC samples were collected from trial participants at day 0 and at day 28 after the second dose. The CDR3 regions of human TCRbeta chains were analyzed by immunosequencing. The authors' analysis ran thus. Repertoire TCRs were matched against a reference library of SARS-CoV-2-specific TCRs generated with the MIRA antigen-specificity platform. Breadth was defined as the fraction of unique TCRs that were SARS-CoV-2-associated. Depth was defined as the fraction of total T cells that were SARS-CoV-2-associated. Using the MIRA data, every spike-specific TCR was mapped to the spike region that the TCR reacted to and assigned to either a CD4 or a CD8 class. Log10-transformed breadth and depth values were compared by one-way ANOVA with Sidak's multiple comparisons tests. The table was pulled from immuneACCESS by TCRdb, which kept in-frame rearrangements only. Such tables lose some clones; where checked, under half of the loss comes from unresolved V genes, and the rest has no known cause. That table furnishes V, J and clone size, whereas the DNA furnished D and trimming. The sample data list about 150,000 clones, and roughly 94% of these were observed just once. The ten largest make up approximately 2% of the sample.

V and J are trimmed by 1 base and 6 bases, and the gene matches miss 12 bases of the junction. For CDR1 and CDR2, the germline V gene lists SGDLS and YYNGEE. CDR3 length: 16 amino acids, cysteine to phenylalanine. Only the CDR3 region is kept as DNA, spanning 48 bases read in frame from base 1. The specimen was peripheral blood, collected on day 0 of AZD1222 vaccination. Recombination connected TRBV9 to TRBJ2-7, with 8 bases in between that match TRBD1. This TCR came from an adult in good health. The CDR3 protein: CASSVLDRAGYGEQYF. The DNA is as follows: TGTGCCAGCAGCGTATTGGACAGGGCTGGATACGGCGAGCAGTACTTC.